Below, 27 T cell receptor beta chains from the same sample are listed, as sequenced in a study of T cells in Graves' hyperthyroidism and ophthalmopathy. What was amplified from RNA transcripts were TCR beta CDR3 regions. The HTBI primer set drove a first-round RT-PCR of the TCR CDR3. TCRdb re-called the multiplex PCR reads with MiXCR, one entry per CDR3 protein. This table holds approximately 630,000 distinct CDR3 sequences, 15% to 20% found once. The sequenced material came from blood. These receptors were taken from a woman in her twenties or thirties with Graves' hyperthyroidism.

The V and J genes are TRBV11-3 and TRBJ2-1; no definite D call. Germline CDR1 is SGHNT and CDR2 is YENEEA. V was pared by 3 bases and J by 10 bases, with 7 bases between. CDR3 length: 11 residues. CDR3 DNA: TGTGCCAGCAGCTTTAGGTCAGAGCAGTTCTTC. This translates into CASSFRSEQFF.

This clonotype has more than one count but fewer than ten. The V gene is TRBV30, the J gene TRBJ2-1, with a possible D match to TRBD2 (6 bases). Trimming pared 8 bases from V and 6 bases from J, leaving 14 bases between. Germline CDR1 reads GTSNPN; CDR2 reads SVGIG (reference sequence). CDR3 length: 12 amino acids. CDR3 sequence: CAGGWYVNEQFF. The DNA of the CDR3 is TGTGCCGGGGGGTGGTACGTCAATGAGCAGTTCTTC.

In this sample, this clonotype turned up many times. This chain joins TRBV6-5 and TRBJ2-1; TRBD2 agrees at 12 bases. Germline values: CDR1 MNHEY, CDR2 SVGAGI. The length of the CDR3 is 20 residues. V dropped 0 bases and J dropped 0; count of bases not matched to a gene: 9. CDR3 coding DNA: TGTGCCAGCAGTTACTCTGGCCTAGCGGGAGGGGAGAGCTCCTACAATGAGCAGTTCTTC. Its translation is CASSYSGLAGGESSYNEQFF.

This clonotype showed up many times. This chain connects TRBV2 to TRBJ2-3; D is undetermined. Looked up from germline, CDR1 is SNHLY and CDR2 is FYNNEI. The CDR3 has 15 amino acids. V lost 9 bases and J lost 2, with 18 bases in between. The CDR3 loop is CARTSGWVLTDTQYF. The CDR3 nucleotides read TGTGCCAGAACCTCCGGATGGGTACTCACAGATACGCAGTATTTT.

This clonotype was seen only a few times. V is TRBV28 and J is TRBJ2-7; D remains unclear. The germline gives CDR1 MDHEN, CDR2 SYDVKM. The CDR3 has 15 residues. Trimming removed 5 bases from V and 0 bases from J, with 14 bases in between. CDR3 bases: TGTGCCAGCAGTCAGCGTGGTGAGGTCTCCTACGAGCAGTACTTC. Its translation is CASSQRGEVSYEQYF.

This clonotype was counted many times. The chain joins TRBV12-3 or TRBV12-4 to TRBJ1-5, with 7 bases fitting TRBD1. The V segment lost 3 bases and the J segment 4 bases; nucleotides outside the gene matches: 3. The CDR3 runs to 14 residues. The chain's CDR3 is CASSLGTANQPQHF. The CDR3 DNA is TGTGCCAGCAGTTTGGGGACAGCTAATCAGCCCCAGCATTTT.

This clonotype showed up many times. The chain carries TRBV28 and TRBJ1-2; D is possibly TRBD1 (6 bases). The germline gives CDR1 MDHEN, CDR2 SYDVKM. The V end lost 4 bases, the J end lost 5 bases, and 11 bases lay between the germline ends. The CDR3 runs 13 residues. In DNA, the CDR3 is TGTGCCAGCAGTTCAGGGGTCTCGTATGGCTACACCTTC. It is translated as CASSSGVSYGYTF.

The genes are TRBV11-2 and TRBJ2-2; D unresolved. The CDR3 covers 14 residues. Per the germline V gene, CDR1 is SGHAT and CDR2 is FQNNGV. The V end was cut by 3 bases, the J end by 2 bases, with 7 bases between. Written as DNA, the CDR3 is TGTGCCAGCAGCTTTTTTCTAAACACCGGGGAGCTGTTTTTT. Translating it yields CASSFFLNTGELFF.

The chain is built from TRBV5-6 and TRBJ2-5, with a tentative D call TRBD2 (5 bases). Germline V gene sequence: CDR1 SGHDT, CDR2 YYEEEE. There are 16 residues in the CDR3. V shed 4 bases and J shed 5 bases, with 21 bases lying between them. This CDR3 reads CASSDKGSSADETQYF. CDR3 nucleotides: TGTGCCAGCAGCGACAAAGGGAGCAGCGCCGACGAGACCCAGTACTTC.

This clonotype was recorded many times. V usage is TRBV13 and J usage is TRBJ1-3; D is unresolved. Trimming pared 0 bases from V and 0 bases from J, leaving 6 bases between. CDR1 is PRHDT, CDR2 FYEKMQ, per germline (reference sequence). The CDR3 covers 15 residues. CDR3 region: CASSLGQNSGNTIYF. CDR3 nucleotide sequence: TGTGCCAGCAGCTTAGGGCAAAACTCTGGAAACACCATATATTTT.

Many counts were recorded for this clonotype. The chain is built from TRBV13 and TRBJ2-7, with 13 bases lining up with TRBD2. CDR1 and CDR2 from the germline V gene are PRHDT and FYEKMQ (reference sequence). CDR3 length: 14 amino acids. The V segment lost 6 bases and the J segment 4 bases; nucleotides outside the gene matches: 3. CDR3 in amino acids: CASSETSGRYEQYF. The CDR3 DNA reads as TGTGCCAGCAGTGAGACTAGCGGGAGGTACGAGCAGTACTTC.

This chain uses TRBV5-6 with TRBJ2-5; D possibly corresponds to TRBD2 (5 bases). Germline CDR1 and CDR2: SGHDT and YYEEEE. V gave up 6 bases and J gave up 4 bases, with 19 bases separating them. The CDR3 is 15 residues long. The chain's CDR3 is CASTLGGLAGETQYF. Written as DNA, the CDR3 is TGTGCCAGCACCCTCGGCGGTCTAGCCGGAGAGACCCAGTACTTC.

V and J are TRBV7-2 and TRBJ2-2; maybe TRBD2 (6 bases). The CDR3 runs to 14 residues. Trimming took off 2 bases at V and 6 bases at J, with 10 bases between the two ends. Germline V gene sequence: CDR1 SGHTA, CDR2 FQGNSA. In nucleotides, the CDR3 is TGTGCCAGCAGCTTAAGACTAGGTTCCGGGGAGCTGTTTTTT. Translating it yields CASSLRLGSGELFF.

The chain couples TRBV11-2 to TRBJ2-7, with no clear D. CDR1 and CDR2 (germline): SGHAT, FQNNGV. The CDR3 spans 15 residues. Trimming cost V 3 bases and J 2 bases, with 14 bases left between them. CDR3 loop: CASSFPMGRTYEQYF. CDR3 coding DNA: TGTGCCAGCAGCTTCCCGATGGGCAGGACCTACGAGCAGTACTTC.

In this sample, this clonotype turned up a few times. The chain employs TRBV7-9 and TRBJ1-2; 7 nucleotides match TRBD1. CDR1 and CDR2 from the germline V gene are SEHNR and FQNEAQ (reference sequence). This CDR3 is 15 amino acids long. The J segment lost 2 bases and the V segment lost 7 bases, leaving 10 bases of the junction unmatched. In nucleotides, the CDR3 is TGTGCCAGCACCCCGCAGGGGGAGGTGAACTATGGCTACACCTTC. Protein product: CASTPQGEVNYGYTF.

This chain links TRBV19 with TRBJ2-7; 11 bases map to TRBD1. There are 13 residues in the CDR3. V was pared by 10 bases and J by 5 bases, with 7 bases of the junction left unmatched. CDR1 and CDR2 from the germline V gene are LNHDA and SQIVND (reference sequence). CDR3 in DNA: TGTGCCACTCCGGACAGGGGGCGTCACGAGCAGTACTTC. Its protein product is CATPDRGRHEQYF.

This clonotype was observed a few times. The V gene is TRBV28, the J gene TRBJ1-6, with D hard to call. V gave up 7 bases and J gave up 9 bases, with 16 bases separating them. The CDR3 has 14 residues. Germline CDR1 is MDHEN and CDR2 is SYDVKM. Here the CDR3 reads CASTMMKPFSPLHF. Here the CDR3 DNA reads TGTGCCAGCACCATGATGAAACCTTTTTCACCCCTCCACTTT.

The chain links TRBV7-9 to TRBJ2-5; TRBD1 agrees at 9 bases. Per germline, CDR1 SEHNR and CDR2 FQNEAQ (reference sequence). The CDR3 contains 14 residues. The V segment lost 4 bases and the J segment 4 bases; nucleotides outside the gene matches: 4. The CDR3 DNA follows: TGTGCCAGCAGCTCCACAGGGGGCCTAGAGACCCAGTACTTC. It translates to CASSSTGGLETQYF.

This clonotype came up many times. The chain couples TRBV24-1 to TRBJ1-1, with 7 bases fitting TRBD1. V shed 2 bases and J 2 bases; nucleotides not matched to a gene: 4. This CDR3 region has 15 residues. Germline-derived CDR1 and CDR2 are KGHDR and SFDVKD. CDR3 coding DNA: TGTGCCACCAGTGATTCGGGACAGTACAACACTGAAGCTTTCTTT. It yields the protein CATSDSGQYNTEAFF.

V usage is TRBV7-9 and J usage is TRBJ1-3; D gene uncertain. Germline V CDR1 and CDR2: SEHNR, FQNEAQ (reference sequence). The V end lost 3 bases, the J end lost 4 bases, and 13 bases lay between the germline ends. CDR3 length: 15 residues. CDR3 bases: TGTGCCAGCAGCTTGGTCCAAGGCCCCGGAAACACCATATATTTT. Translating gives CASSLVQGPGNTIYF. Full variable domain (rest looked up from reference TRBV7-9 and TRBJ1-3): DTGVSQNPRHKITKRGQNVTFRCDPISEHNRLYWYRQTLGQGPEFLTYFQNEAQLEKSRLLSDRFSAERPKGSFSTLEIQRTEQGDSAMYLCASSLVQGPGNTIYFGEGSWLTVV.

This clonotype was found many times. The V gene is TRBV6-1, the J gene TRBJ1-2; 9 positions match TRBD1. The CDR3 totals 15 residues. Germline V gives CDR1 MNHNS, CDR2 SASEGT. J gave up 8 bases and V 3 bases, and 10 bases lay outside the gene matches. In DNA form, the CDR3 reads TGTGCCAGCAGTGACCCGACAGGGGGAGAGAAAGGCTACACCTTC. Amino acids: CASSDPTGGEKGYTF.

The chain is built from TRBV11-3 and TRBJ1-1; possible D gene TRBD1, 5 bases. The CDR3 is 16 residues long. Trimming cost V 5 bases and J 1 base, with 17 bases left between them. CDR1 is SGHNT, CDR2 YENEEA, per germline. The CDR3 DNA reads TGTGCCAGCAGCCAAGATCTCCGACAGACGAACACTGAAGCTTTCTTT. It yields the protein CASSQDLRQTNTEAFF.

This clonotype came up a few times. The chain employs TRBV29-1 and TRBJ2-1; D may be TRBD2 (5 bases). Trimming took off 5 bases at V and 9 bases at J, with 17 bases between the two ends. From germline, CDR1 is SQVTM and CDR2 ANQGSEA. The CDR3 is 13 amino acids. CDR3 sequence reads: CSVQRGGMGEQFF. As DNA, the CDR3 is TGCAGCGTTCAAAGAGGAGGAATGGGTGAGCAGTTCTTC.

Many counts were recorded for this clonotype. The rearrangement uses TRBV5-6 and TRBJ2-1, with D perhaps TRBD2 (6 bases). This CDR3 is built from 14 residues. Trimming shortened V by 1 base and J by 8 bases, and 13 bases separated the two germline ends. Germline V lookup: CDR1 SGHDT, CDR2 YYEEEE. This chain's CDR3 is CASSLLLANDEQFF. CDR3 sequence (DNA): TGTGCCAGCAGCTTGTTGCTAGCGAACGATGAGCAGTTCTTC.

This clonotype came up many times. The chain uses TRBV30 and TRBJ2-1; 7 bases are shared with TRBD2. Germline V gives CDR1 GTSNPN, CDR2 SVGIG (reference sequence). The V and J ends lost 0 bases and 8 bases, in that order; junction bases with no gene match: 4. The CDR3 loop spans 13 amino acids. CDR3 loop: CAWSVRGGDEQFF. The CDR3, as DNA: TGTGCCTGGAGTGTACGGGGAGGGGATGAGCAGTTCTTC.

This clonotype was recorded once. A much larger clone differs from this one at a single base, so this may be a read error. The rearrangement joins TRBV7-2 to TRBJ2-2; the D call may be TRBD1 or TRBD2 (6 bases each). Trimming took off 3 bases at V and 5 bases at J, with 16 bases between the two ends. Germline V gene sequence: CDR1 SGHTA, CDR2 FQGNSA. The CDR3 extends over 16 amino acids. Here the CDR3 reads CASSLVGGHGTGELFF. DNA of the CDR3: TGTGCCAGCAGCTTGGTGGGGGGCCACGGAACCGGGGAGCTGTTTTTT.

In this sample, this clonotype turned up a few times. The chain has TRBV11-2 and TRBJ1-2; TRBD1 matches at 7 bases. Per germline, CDR1 SGHAT and CDR2 FQNNGV. The CDR3 is made up of 15 amino acids. J was trimmed by 4 bases and V by 1 base; bases with no gene match: 6. The CDR3 reads CASSLGTGALYGYTF. CDR3 bases: TGTGCCAGCAGCTTAGGTACAGGGGCCCTCTATGGCTACACCTTC.